The 22 T cell receptor beta chains below all came from one sample that was sequenced in a study of cytomegalovirus exposure and HLA in healthy donors. The PCR contained 60 Vbeta and 13 Jbeta primers. Repertoires were generated with immunoSEQ multiplex PCR, while TCRdb's copy carries only in-frame clones and drops some. The data contain more than 70,000 clones, approximately 80% of them singletons. Sequencing was done on a sample of PBMCs. Receptors were obtained from a man aged 35-49 years in good health and CMV-seronegative.

CDR3 in amino acids: CASSWTGGTSDTQYF. The CDR3 bases are TGTGCCAGCAGTTGGACGGGGGGGACATCAGATACGCAGTATTTT. V gene TRBV6-5 combines with J gene TRBJ2-3, with 8 bases that match TRBD2. Unmatched junction bases numbered 7, after V lost 4 bases and J lost 4 bases. Germline CDR1 is MNHEY and CDR2 is SVGAGI. There are 15 residues in the CDR3.

The genes are TRBV11-3 and TRBJ2-1; 10 bases align to TRBD2. V lost 3 bases and J lost 7; bases outside the gene matches: 3. The CDR3 extends over 14 amino acids. Germline assignment: CDR1 SGHNT and CDR2 YENEEA. The CDR3 coding sequence is TGTGCCAGCAGCTTGACGGGACTAGCGAATGAGCAGTTCTTC. It codes for CASSLTGLANEQFF.

CDR3 amino acids: CASRDRYEKLFF. CDR3 nucleotide sequence: TGTGCCAGCCGGGACAGATATGAAAAACTGTTTTTT. The rearrangement links TRBV2 to TRBJ1-4; 7 nucleotides line up with TRBD1. The CDR3 is 12 residues long. With 8 bases clipped from V and 6 bases from J, the junction kept 3 bases outside the gene matches. CDR1 is SNHLY and CDR2 is FYNNEI in the germline V gene.

V and J are TRBV5-1 and TRBJ2-7, with D tentatively TRBD2 (6 bases). The CDR3 spans 15 residues. Germline V CDR1 and CDR2: SGHRS, YFSETQ. V was clipped by 3 bases and J by 1 base, with 14 bases between them. In nucleotides, the CDR3 is TGCGCCAGCAGCTCTGGGTCAGGGAGGTCCTACGAGCAGTACTTC. Its protein product is CASSSGSGRSYEQYF.

This clone has just a few counts. V and J are TRBV2 and TRBJ2-1, with D unresolved. The CDR3 has 11 residues. CDR1 and CDR2 (germline): SNHLY, FYNNEI. Trimming left V 7 bases short and J 8 bases short, with 9 bases between. The CDR3 region is CASTLSDEQFF. CDR3 nucleotide sequence: TGTGCCAGCACTTTGAGCGATGAGCAGTTCTTC.

V is TRBV5-1 and J is TRBJ2-3; 15 bases match TRBD2. Germline assignment: CDR1 SGHRS and CDR2 YFSETQ. The CDR3 contains 18 residues. Losses at the gene ends were 4 bases for V and 2 bases for J; bases not matched to a gene: 8. CDR3 sequence reads: CASSAGTSGGINTDTQYF. CDR3 bases: TGCGCCAGCAGCGCGGGGACTAGCGGGGGGATAAACACAGATACGCAGTATTTT.

The genes are TRBV9 and TRBJ2-3, with D unclear. Germline assignment: CDR1 SGDLS and CDR2 YYNGEE. The CDR3 loop spans 13 amino acids. V was cut by 0 bases and J by 6 bases, with 8 bases left in between. The CDR3 protein is CASSVDYGDTQYF. CDR3 nucleotide sequence: TGTGCCAGCAGCGTAGATTACGGTGATACGCAGTATTTT.

The CDR3 sequence: CASSRSGPGEVEQFF. CDR3 DNA: TGTGCCAGCAGCCGTTCGGGCCCGGGGGAAGTGGAGCAGTTCTTC. This chain joins TRBV7-3 and TRBJ2-1, with D tentatively TRBD2 (6 bases). CDR3 length: 15 amino acids. Trimming stripped 5 bases from V and 10 bases from J, with 21 bases between. The germline V gene encodes CDR1 SGHTA and CDR2 FQGTGA.

The J gene is TRBJ1-1, the V gene TRBV5-6; possibly TRBD1 for D (6 bases). This CDR3 is built from 15 residues. CDR1 is SGHDT, CDR2 YYEEEE, per germline. Trimming took 4 bases from V and 2 from J, leaving 15 bases between them. This chain's CDR3 is CASSLGQLLNTEAFF. Here the CDR3 DNA reads TGTGCCAGCAGCCTCGGACAGCTACTCAACACTGAAGCTTTCTTT.

This sequence joins TRBV4-1 and TRBJ2-3; D gene uncertain. The CDR3 runs to 15 residues. V was cut by 4 bases and J by 1 base, with 12 bases left in between. CDR1 and CDR2 from the germline V gene are MGHRA and YSYEKL. In DNA, the CDR3 is TGCGCCAGCAGCCTCCTGGCCACCCGCACAGATACGCAGTATTTT. Residues: CASSLLATRTDTQYF.

V usage is TRBV28 and J usage is TRBJ1-6, with D possibly TRBD1 on 5 matching bases. Trimming cost V 8 bases and J 6 bases, with 11 bases left between them. In germline, CDR1 is MDHEN, CDR2 SYDVKM. The CDR3 runs 13 residues. CDR3 residues: CASRGEGNSPLHF. CDR3 sequence (DNA): TGTGCCAGCCGGGGGGAGGGTAATTCACCCCTCCACTTT.

This chain links TRBV2 with TRBJ1-3; no clear D. The germline V gene encodes CDR1 SNHLY and CDR2 FYNNEI. V was clipped by 3 bases and J by 8 bases, with 8 bases between them. CDR3 length: 12 amino acids. CDR3 sequence (DNA): TGTGCCAGCAGTGAGAGAGGGTACACCATATATTTT. Protein sequence: CASSERGYTIYF.

V gene TRBV7-6 combines with J gene TRBJ1-2, with 9 bases matching TRBD1. V gave up 4 bases and J gave up 5 bases; unmatched junction bases: 2. Germline V gene sequence: CDR1 SGHVS, CDR2 FNYEAQ. The CDR3 has 13 amino acids. The chain's CDR3 is CASSSTGGYGYTF. For the CDR3, the DNA is TGTGCCAGCAGCTCGACAGGGGGTTATGGCTACACCTTC.

V gene TRBV15 combines with J gene TRBJ1-5; D remains unclear. V was clipped by 1 base and J by 7 bases, with 14 bases between them. The CDR3 has 15 residues. In germline, CDR1 is LNHNV, CDR2 YYDKDF (reference sequence). CDR3 nucleotides: TGTGCCACCAGCAGAGGGAGTCTGGGTACCCAGCCCCAGCATTTT. Its translation: CATSRGSLGTQPQHF.

This clone was seen only a few times. In nucleotides, the CDR3 is TGTGCCAGCAGTGAGGGGACTAGCACAGATACGCAGTATTTT. Encoded protein: CASSEGTSTDTQYF. V is TRBV6-4 and J is TRBJ2-3; maybe TRBD2 (6 bases). V was trimmed by 3 bases and J by 0 bases, leaving 7 bases between them. From germline, CDR1 is MRHNA and CDR2 SNTAGT. This CDR3 region has 14 residues.

This clone turned up a few times. The V call is TRBV2, the J call TRBJ1-1; 8 bases match TRBD1. V lost 6 bases and J lost 4; bases outside the gene matches: 4. The CDR3 is 13 residues long. Germline V lookup: CDR1 SNHLY, CDR2 FYNNEI. The CDR3 DNA sequence: TGTGCCAGCAGGGCCGACAGGGGCACTGAAGCTTTCTTT. It yields the protein CASRADRGTEAFF. The full variable domain, rest sourced from reference TRBV2 and TRBJ1-1, is EPEVTQTPSHQVTQMGQEVILRCVPISNHLYFYWYRQILGQKVEFLVSFYNNEISEKSEIFDDQFSVERPDGSNFTLKIRSTKLEDSAMYFCASRADRGTEAFFGQGTRLTVV.

On this clone itself: One junction end does not reproduce the germline sequence, and a read error may be involved. This chain uses TRBV4-3 with TRBJ1-2, with 8 positions matching TRBD1. This CDR3 is built from 14 residues. From germline, CDR1 is LGHNA and CDR2 YSLEER. CDR3 in DNA: TGCGCCAGCAGCCAAGGAATGAAGGGGACAGGTCCCCTCTTC. Protein: CASSQGMKGTGPLF.

This sequence joins TRBV9 and TRBJ2-3; a weak D match, TRBD2 (6 bases). Trimming took 3 bases from V and 0 from J, leaving 14 bases between them. Germline assignment: CDR1 SGDLS and CDR2 YYNGEE. The CDR3 totals 16 residues. The CDR3 nucleotides are TGTGCCAGCAGCGCCCTTTCTGGGGGGAGCACAGATACGCAGTATTTT. Its translation: CASSALSGGSTDTQYF.

This clone was counted once. V usage is TRBV5-6 and J usage is TRBJ1-2, with 8 bases matching TRBD1. Germline V gives CDR1 SGHDT, CDR2 YYEEEE. The trim removed 0 bases at V and 3 bases at J, leaving 7 bases unmatched. The CDR3 covers 16 residues. CDR3 in amino acids: CASSLVAGGADYGYTF. The CDR3 DNA reads TGTGCCAGCAGCTTGGTTGCAGGGGGCGCTGACTATGGCTACACCTTC.

The J gene is TRBJ1-3, the V gene TRBV9; maybe TRBD1 (6 bases). The germline CDR1 and CDR2 sequences are SGDLS and YYNGEE. This CDR3 is built from 15 residues. V was cut by 0 bases and J by 4 bases, with 11 bases left in between. Here the CDR3 DNA reads TGTGCCAGCAGCGTAGCGGACAGTTCGGGAAACACCATATATTTT. This encodes CASSVADSSGNTIYF.

This rearrangement joins TRBV5-1 to TRBJ1-1; D unclear. From germline, CDR1 is SGHRS and CDR2 YFSETQ. The CDR3 loop spans 14 amino acids. Trimming cost V 0 bases and J 0 bases, with 6 bases left between them. The CDR3, as DNA: TGCGCCAGCAGCTTGGGAAACTTGAACACTGAAGCTTTCTTT. Encoded protein: CASSLGNLNTEAFF.

The chain uses TRBV7-2 and TRBJ1-3, with 8 bases matching TRBD1. The germline V gene has CDR1 SGHTA and CDR2 FQGNSA. Trimming at V came to 5 bases and at J to 4 bases, leaving 7 bases not matched to a gene. The CDR3 has 15 amino acids. The CDR3 is CASSGQGVSGNTIYF. The CDR3 bases are TGTGCCAGCAGCGGACAGGGTGTATCGGGAAACACCATATATTTT.